What follows is one T cell receptor beta chain and its context. This specimen comes from a study of blood T cell repertoires in COVID-19. Overall study: Spain, Italy and the United States supplied samples that represented acute and convalescent COVID-19. T cells, B-cell-depleted T cells, or PBMCs supplied cDNA or gDNA.

The authors' processing: Estimation of nucleated cell counts was performed using reference gene primer amplification. Some clones are missing from TCRdb's copy, which holds only in-frame ones; the method was immunoSEQ multiplex PCR. V, J and clone size derive from that table, while D and trimming were established from the DNA sequence. The sample consists of about 190,000 clones, approximately 88% of them appearing once. This CDR3 contains 15 residues. CDR1 and CDR2 from the germline V gene are MRHNA and SNTAGT. J lost 3 bases, V lost 6 bases, and 6 bases had no gene match. This sequence joins TRBV6-4 and TRBJ1-1; 11 nucleotides agree with TRBD1. Sequenced sample: peripheral blood. This clonotype was obtained from a man aged 40-50 years with acute or convalescent COVID-19. CDR3 DNA sequence: TGTGCCAGCAGGGACAGGGGGCGGTTGGACACTGAAGCTTTCTTT. It translates to CASRDRGRLDTEAFF.